This T cell receptor beta chain was recorded in a study of blood T cell repertoires in COVID-19. Study summary: Acute and convalescent COVID-19 specimens originated in the United States, Italy and Spain.

In the source study's methods: Reference gene primer amplification yielded estimated nucleated cell counts. Data came from immunoSEQ multiplex PCR; TCRdb stores just in-frame clones and leaves some out. The V and J calls and clone size come from that table; D and trimming were worked out from the DNA. The sample lists about 310,000 clones; around 89% were seen once. V was clipped by 6 bases and J by 2 bases, with 17 bases between them. Germline lookup yields CDR1 LNHDA and CDR2 SQIVND (reference sequence). The CDR3 extends over 16 amino acids. The TCR comes from a woman aged 40 to 50 with COVID-19, enrolled during active disease. The chain combines TRBV19 with TRBJ1-5; TRBD1 might be the D (6 bases). The sample taken for sequencing was peripheral blood. The CDR3 coding sequence is TGTGCCAGTAGCAAGGCACAGGGAAGGGGCAATCAGCCCCAGCATTTT. Translating gives CASSKAQGRGNQPQHF. Full variable domain (outside the CDR3, taken from reference TRBV19 and TRBJ1-5): DGGITQSPKYLFRKEGQNVTLSCEQNLNHDAMYWYRQDPGQGLRLIYYSQIVNDFQKGDIAEGYSVSREKKESFPLTVTSAQKNPTAFYLCASSKAQGRGNQPQHFGDGTRLSIL.